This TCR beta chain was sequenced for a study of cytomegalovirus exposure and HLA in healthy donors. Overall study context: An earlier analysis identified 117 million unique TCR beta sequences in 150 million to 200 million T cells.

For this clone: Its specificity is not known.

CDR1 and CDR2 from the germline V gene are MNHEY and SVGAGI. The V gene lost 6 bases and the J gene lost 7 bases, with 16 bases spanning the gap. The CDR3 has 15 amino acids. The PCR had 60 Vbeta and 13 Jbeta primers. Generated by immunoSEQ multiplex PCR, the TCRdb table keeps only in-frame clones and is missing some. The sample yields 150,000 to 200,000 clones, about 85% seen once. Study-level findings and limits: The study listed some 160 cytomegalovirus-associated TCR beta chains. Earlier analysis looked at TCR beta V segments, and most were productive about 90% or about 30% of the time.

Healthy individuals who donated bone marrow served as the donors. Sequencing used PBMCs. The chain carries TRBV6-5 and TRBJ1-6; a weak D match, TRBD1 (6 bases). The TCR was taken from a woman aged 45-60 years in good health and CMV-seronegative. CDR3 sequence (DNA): TGTGCCAGCAGCATTAACAGGGTTTCGAATTCACCCCTCCACTTT. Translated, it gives CASSINRVSNSPLHF.